This TCR beta chain was recovered during a study of T-cell reconstitution after alpha-beta-depleted transplantation in children. Findings of the study overall: At the one-year point after transplant, T-cell counts and TCRbeta diversity were found to come mostly from T cells that had been newly produced. After transplant, at about two months, alpha-beta T cells were reportedly derived from several hundred expanded graft clones. In some patients, recipient T cells and intrathymic progenitors surviving conditioning explained high day-60 diversity.

In germline, CDR1 is SGHTA, CDR2 FQGTGA. The V gene lost 5 bases and the J gene lost 15 bases, with 20 bases spanning the gap. The CDR3 consists of 13 residues. Using unique molecular identifiers, the investigators prepared the TCRbeta library. TCRdb redid the calling of the PCR reads with MiXCR, one entry per CDR3 protein. The data show some 180,000 distinct CDR3 sequences, 6.6% seen once. This clonotype was observed at least ten times. Its antigen is currently unknown. The clonotype originates from a boy between 2 and 10 years old with acute lymphoblastic leukemia, due to receive a stem cell transplant. The specimen was PBMCs, collected before TCRalphabeta/CD19-depleted stem cell transplant. This chain joins TRBV7-3 and TRBJ2-1; D may be TRBD1 or TRBD2 (5 bases each). For the CDR3, the DNA is TGTGCCAGCAGCCCGACTGACGGGGTTGGGGCGTTCTTC. Translating it yields CASSPTDGVGAFF.